This passage covers 3 T cell receptor beta chains from one sample sequenced in a study of T cells in women clearing cervical HPV infection. Clones were sequenced by immunoSEQ multiplex PCR, and TCRdb holds only the in-frame ones, with some missing. The sample totals some 37,000 clones. The sample comprised blood buffy coat. The source is a woman between 18 and 70 years old with a cervical HPV16 infection that either progressed to CIN3+ or cleared (not recorded which).

For this clone: Read sequence stops 3 residues before the CDR3 end, and the germline J gene provides the missing end. This chain links TRBV12-3 or TRBV12-4 with TRBJ2-5, with 11 nucleotides matching TRBD1. The V and J ends lost 3 bases and 7 bases, in that order; junction bases with no gene match: 10. The CDR3 contains 16 residues. The covered CDR3 bases are TGTGCCAGCAGTTTCAAGGGACAGGGGGTGTTGGGGACC. This encodes CASSFKGQGVLGT. The entire CDR3 reads CASSFKGQGVLGTQYF.

In the case of this clone: The read terminates 3 residues before the CDR3 end, so the remaining end is supplied by the germline J gene. V gene TRBV12-3 or TRBV12-4 combines with J gene TRBJ1-2; D is undetermined. The CDR3 length is 15 residues. Trimming left V 7 bases short and J 4 bases short, with 19 bases between. The CDR3 reads CASTFRRAPGYGYTF. The CDR3 bases that were read are TGTGCCAGCACTTTCAGGCGGGCCCCTGGCTATGGC.

In regard to this clone: Sequencing ends 3 residues short of the CDR3 end; the germline J gene provides the rest. This chain uses TRBV28 with TRBJ2-7; no clear D gene. From germline, CDR1 is MDHEN and CDR2 SYDVKM. V shed 8 bases and J shed 0 bases, with 5 bases lying between them. This CDR3 comprises 11 residues. CDR3 residues: CASGLSYEQYF. CDR3 DNA, as far as it was read: TGTGCCAGCGGCCTCTCCTACGAG.